This T cell receptor beta chain was identified during a study of identical twins. Notes on the study in general: Researchers reported weaker excess twin sharing in beta out-of-frame sequences. Insertion counts were lower in abundant cord blood beta clonotypes, a trend that memory repertoires did not show.

Carrying unique molecular identifiers, the cDNA also gained a universal primer site through template switching. In TCRdb, the 5' RACE reads were re-called with MiXCR into one record per CDR3 protein. This sample has about 1.7 million distinct CDR3 sequences, with 25% to 35% found just once. V trimming: 6 bases; J trimming: 1 base; junction bases outside the gene matches: 7. Germline assignment: CDR1 SQVTM and CDR2 ANQGSEA. This CDR3 spans 16 amino acids. Concerning this clonotype: Its target is not known.

This chain connects TRBV29-1 to TRBJ2-7; 15 nucleotides line up with TRBD2. The sequencing input was cord blood. This TCR derives from a newborn girl in good health. The DNA for the CDR3 is TGCAGCGTGGAGGGACTAGCGGGAGGATCTTCCTACGAGCAGTACTTC. Amino acids: CSVEGLAGGSSYEQYF.